Following are 9 T cell receptor beta chains from one sample sequenced in a study of cytomegalovirus exposure and HLA in healthy donors (dated by TCRdb to the late 2010s). The library was made by the immunoSEQ multiplex PCR assay. For the multiplex PCR, a mixture combining 60 forward primers for TCR Vbeta segments and 13 reverse primers for TCR Jbeta segments was used. TCRdb holds this immuneACCESS table with in-frame rearrangements only. Some clones are missing; in checked studies, unresolved V genes explain under half, and the rest has no known cause. For this sample the table gives approximately 100,000 clones, of which 65% to 75% were detected only once. The ten largest account for roughly 2% of the sample. Sequenced sample: PBMCs. These receptors came from a woman aged 40 to 50 in good health and CMV-seronegative.

This rearrangement joins TRBV25-1 to TRBJ2-7; the D gene is possibly TRBD2 (5 bases). CDR1 and CDR2 (germline): MGHDK, SYGVNS. The V gene lost 0 bases and the J gene lost 5 bases, with 5 bases spanning the gap. The CDR3 sequence is 12 residues long. The CDR3 nucleotides are TGTGCCAGCAGTGAATACGGGGACGAGCAGTACTTC. It encodes CASSEYGDEQYF.

There are a few counts of this clone. This chain uses TRBV21-1 with TRBJ2-5; TRBD1 is the table's D call and was not checked against the DNA. Judging by the DNA end, TRBJ2-7 fits better; the J call may be wrong. TRBV21-1 is labeled a pseudogene. The CDR3 has 14 amino acids. The CDR3 region is CASSTPQGWHEQYF. The CDR3 coding sequence is TGTGCCAGCAGCACCCCACAGGGATGGCACGAGCAGTACTTC.

V and J are TRBV7-2 and TRBJ2-5, with TRBD2 as a possible D gene (7 bases). This CDR3 comprises 14 residues. The germline V and J ends were trimmed by 1 base and 5 bases, with 11 bases remaining between them. Germline V CDR1 and CDR2: SGHTA, FQGNSA. CDR3 DNA sequence: TGTGCCAGCAGCTTAGGGGGGGGCCGGGAGACCCAGTACTTC. Its protein is CASSLGGGRETQYF.

This clone turned up a few times. The chain couples TRBV7-2 to TRBJ1-2; tentatively, D is TRBD1 (5 bases). Germline CDR1 SGHTA, CDR2 FQGNSA. The CDR3 totals 15 residues. Deletions cut 2 bases from V and 8 bases from J, with 18 bases between. CDR3 coding DNA: TGTGCCAGCAGCTTAAATCAAGGGGCTCCGAGCGGCTACACCTTC. This codes for CASSLNQGAPSGYTF.

V is TRBV28 and J is TRBJ2-7; 9 bases fit TRBD2. V dropped 1 base and J dropped 5; count of bases not matched to a gene: 9. The CDR3 consists of 16 residues. CDR1 and CDR2 (germline): MDHEN, SYDVKM. The CDR3: CASSLYSGSINDEQYF. In DNA form, the CDR3 reads TGTGCCAGCAGTTTATATAGCGGGAGTATTAACGACGAGCAGTACTTC.

This clone was detected only a few times. The chain employs TRBV19 and TRBJ1-2; no definite D call. With 3 bases removed from V and 1 base from J, the gap between germline ends came to 9 bases. This CDR3 has 14 amino acids. The germline V gene has CDR1 LNHDA and CDR2 SQIVND (reference sequence). CDR3 in DNA: TGTGCCAGTAGTATGGATACTATTAACTATGGCTACACCTTC. Protein product: CASSMDTINYGYTF.

The chain couples TRBV13 to TRBJ1-2, with D possibly matching TRBD1 (5 bases). Germline assignment: CDR1 PRHDT and CDR2 FYEKMQ (reference sequence). V lost 5 bases and J 0 bases, leaving 16 bases between the germline ends. The length of the CDR3 is 16 residues. CDR3 protein: CASSAWGTRANYGYTF. The CDR3 bases are TGTGCCAGCAGCGCCTGGGGGACTAGAGCTAACTATGGCTACACCTTC.

This clone occurred a few times. The V and J genes are TRBV21-1 and TRBJ2-2; the table assigns TRBD2, which was not confirmed against the DNA. TRBV21-1 corresponds to a pseudogene. The CDR3 totals 15 residues. CDR3 sequence: CASSPGTPHTGELFF. The CDR3 nucleotides are TGTGCCAGCAGCCCCGGGACTCCCCACACCGGGGAGCTGTTTTTT.

The CDR3 sequence: CASSKGRETSPFEQYF. The CDR3 bases are TGTGCCAGCAGCAAAGGGAGGGAGACCAGTCCTTTCGAGCAGTACTTC. The chain carries TRBV21-1 and TRBJ2-5; the DNA was not used to check the table's D call, TRBD2. The J call may be in error: the DNA end matches TRBJ2-7 better. TRBV21-1 is a recognized pseudogene. CDR3 length equals 16 residues.